This is a list of T cell receptor beta chains from one sample in a study of blood T cell repertoires in COVID-19. This table comes from immunoSEQ multiplex PCR, and its TCRdb copy is limited to in-frame clones, with some not included. The sample gives approximately 70,000 clones, 88% of which show up once; approximately 19% is in the top ten. The sequencing input was peripheral blood. The source of these receptors is a human donor in a cohort sampled during active COVID-19. The CDR3 runs from the conserved cysteine through the conserved F or W.

v_gene: TRBV10-1
CDR3aa: CASRAYREADTQYF

v_gene: TRBV28
CDR3aa: CASTRELPGLAGGPRGTDTQYF

v_gene: TRBV6-5
CDR3aa: CASCLGGKMNTGELFF

v_gene: TRBV18
CDR3aa: CASSPGGGYEQYF

v_gene: TRBV28
CDR3aa: CASIRGQANTEAFF

v_gene: TRBV6-2/TRBV6-3
CDR3aa: CASSRQGANYEQYF

v_gene: TRBV30
CDR3aa: CAWRPGTGVPYEQYF

v_gene: TRBV24-1
CDR3aa: CATSAGGTSYNEQFF

v_gene: TRBV7-2
CDR3aa: CASSLVRLAGGGVRETQYF

v_gene: TRBV14
CDR3aa: CASSQITGTGEQYF

v_gene: TRBV4-3
CDR3aa: CASSQTGQNTFYEQYF

v_gene: TRBV6-5
CDR3aa: CASSGNPMNTEAFF

v_gene: TRBV2
CDR3aa: CASTGTLPYQETQYF

v_gene: TRBV24-1
CDR3aa: CATSDGIGLSDTQYF

v_gene: TRBV5-5
CDR3aa: CASSQWTGGIQGRGYTF

v_gene: TRBV5-1
CDR3aa: CASSLTGTDTQYF

v_gene: TRBV7-9
CDR3aa: CASSLKGAREQFF

v_gene: TRBV28
CDR3aa: CASSLSASGRARYEQYF

v_gene: TRBV5-1
CDR3aa: CASSLSGSSSGTDTQYF

v_gene: TRBV2
CDR3aa: CASSSGLPYEQYF

v_gene: TRBV9
CDR3aa: CASSVTSTTDTQYF

v_gene: TRBV7-9
CDR3aa: CASSSALAGGIDTQYF

v_gene: TRBV9
CDR3aa: CASSVAGTSGVGDEQFF

v_gene: TRBV28
CDR3aa: CASTRDSFTDTQYF

v_gene: TRBV4-1
CDR3aa: CASSQTTGVNYGYTF

v_gene: TRBV11-2
CDR3aa: CASSLSRLDTQYF

v_gene: TRBV4-2
CDR3aa: CASSQEQLPGTDTQYF

v_gene: TRBV9
CDR3aa: CASSVSGGARDTQYF

v_gene: TRBV11-3
CDR3aa: CASSTRAPANEQFF

v_gene: TRBV5-4
CDR3aa: CASGQRDTQYF

v_gene: TRBV3-1/TRBV3-2
CDR3aa: CASSQDSSGGTDTQYF

v_gene: TRBV4-3
CDR3aa: CASSHQTGAPAGELFF

v_gene: TRBV6-5
CDR3aa: CASSIQGTDTQYF

v_gene: TRBV10-3
CDR3aa: CATQRDFVYTDTQYF

v_gene: TRBV7-8
CDR3aa: CASSLGRNSRNYGYTF

v_gene: TRBV2
CDR3aa: CASSLAGKGEQYF

v_gene: TRBV7-9
CDR3aa: CASSKSPFGGNTGGYTF

v_gene: TRBV2
CDR3aa: CASSGGEGNEKLFF

v_gene: TRBV5-1
CDR3aa: CASSRTAGGPYNEQFF

v_gene: TRBV6-5
CDR3aa: CASRSPGRGNQPQHF

v_gene: TRBV3-1/TRBV3-2
CDR3aa: CASSSVGGTIYF

v_gene: TRBV7-9
CDR3aa: CASSSTQGRRGTRWEKLFF

v_gene: TRBV12-2
CDR3aa: CASRFGLAGRIGTQYF

v_gene: TRBV11-2
CDR3aa: CASSKAASAYEQYF

v_gene: TRBV7-9
CDR3aa: CASSTWDSAIVDEQFF

v_gene: TRBV20-1
CDR3aa: CSARQTGAQYF